This record concerns one T cell receptor (beta chain) sequence. This clone was counted between two and nine times. Its antigen remains undetermined. The input lacks base qualities; no much larger clone sits a single base away. In total, about 650 healthy bone marrow donors made up the cohort. At the time of sampling, all cohort members were nominally healthy, though unrecorded immune exposures were likely present. The donor was CMV seronegative and was included in the group of under 450 seronegative cohort members. Every donor gave a peripheral blood sample, and the peripheral blood mononuclear cells from that sample were used for TCR beta sequencing. Genomic DNA was extracted from the blood cell samples with the Qiagen DNeasy Blood Extraction Kit. This record comes from a study of cytomegalovirus exposure and HLA in healthy donors (dated by TCRdb to the late 2010s). Regarding the research as a whole: In an earlier analysis of about 560 of the donors, less than 350 Gb of sequence data and some 120 million unique TCR beta sequences from some 170 million T cells were reported. Approximately 310 gigabases of sequencing data and 70 million to 85 million unique TCR sequences were included in an early release covering over 600 HLA-typed donors. The genetic ancestry cluster associated with self-reported Caucasian donors included roughly 84% of the 398 genotyped donors. The study aimed to test whether cataloging public T cell receptors could reveal signatures of past pathogen exposure. Using immunosequencing, the study profiled T cell repertoires from around 670 subjects and related those repertoires to cytomegalovirus serostatus. Besides the first cohort of more than 650 subjects, a separate validation cohort made up of some 110 different subjects was used. High-throughput TCR immunosequencing, statistical association of individual TCRs with disease status, and machine learning were combined to predict cytomegalovirus infection status. To study patterns of TCR occurrence, a later analysis re-analyzed previously published TCR beta repertoires from hundreds of donors and added high-resolution HLA genotyping. The later analysis used no new phenotypic data to find candidate immune exposures, relying instead on TCR beta sequences and their occurrence across donors. In an earlier analysis of roughly 600 of the donors, high-throughput TCR beta sequencing was used to judge whether each TCR beta V gene segment behaved as functional or pseudogenic. Alongside the repertoire data, information on donor age, sex, ethnicity and CMV serostatus was compiled. In a later genetic analysis, genome-wide SNP genotypes for about three fifths of the 666 donors were used, and that subset was treated as a discovery cohort. Every discovery cohort repertoire had been produced on one sequencing platform. Class I and class II HLA loci were covered by the typing at four-digit resolution. The number of donors typed differed by locus, with about 629-630 for A, B, C, DRB1 and DQB1, approximately 500 for DQA1, 600 to 610 for DPA1, and roughly 450 for DPB1. Because of strong linkage in the cohort, a few DR-DQ haplotypes were treated as single units for association and clustering. Among a few hundred genotyped donors of the cohort, an average of about 240,000 unique TCR beta nucleotide sequences were sequenced per donor, around 20% of them non-productive.

The CDR3 sequence holds 14 residues, the cysteine and phenylalanine included. Of the read, only the CDR3 DNA is kept; its 42 bases are in frame from base 1. CDR1 is given as SEHNR and CDR2 as FQNEAQ, both from the germline V gene (reference sequence). Germline trimming: 10 bases from V, 5 bases from J; junction bases outside gene matches: 10. Findings and caveats that apply to the study as a whole: Because HLA typing was unavailable for some donors at each locus, only the typed subset was used in association tests. A cluster of highly shared sequence variants was judged likely to represent a technical artifact of the sequencing pipeline. According to a later analysis, most CMV-associated TCR beta chains appeared to be HLA-restricted, and the HLA associations seemed to be driven largely by CMV exposure. According to the authors, the approach could potentially be generalized to other disease states and immunological phenotypes. A later analysis reported that several top co-occurrence clusters appeared linked to parvovirus B19, influenza, CMV and Epstein-Barr virus. Most TCR sequences were observed very rarely across donors, whereas some public TCRs were present in many individuals. A further reported finding was that TCR beta sequences accurately predicted the HLA-A and HLA-B alleles for most subjects in the first cohort. In a later analysis, 16,951 TCR beta sequences were associated with specific HLA alleles at a false discovery rate of 0.05. Cytomegalovirus status was reported to be diagnosed by the classifier with high specificity and sensitivity in both the original and validation cohorts. In vitro tests confirmed that a few of the cytomegalovirus-associated TCR beta chains recognize cytomegalovirus antigens. This cohort had only TCR beta chains sequenced, and the lack of alpha or paired-chain data limited which features could be detected. An earlier analysis of some 590 of the donors showed that most TCR beta V segments appeared in productive rearrangements either about 87% or about 30% of the time, which broadly matched IMGT annotations. Because counts were too low, seventeen rarely observed V segments, including chromosome 9 orphons, were excluded from the earlier analysis of a few hundred of the donors. Sequencing depth was assumed to be roughly uniform across donors in the presence/absence analyses, though that assumption may not hold. The 87-base-pair reads could not distinguish some IMGT-functional V segments, including TRBV6-2 and TRBV6-3, so those segments were excluded. A later genetic analysis associated a missense DCLRE1C variant with V-gene and J-gene trimming of TCR beta chains, and an independent cohort replicated the association. A later analysis found that TCR association rates varied across HLA loci, with DRB1 alleles showing the most associated TCRs and HLA-C alleles the fewest. According to a later genetic analysis, donors in an Asian-associated ancestry cluster had fewer N-insertions in productive TCRs than the roughly 670-donor mean. Compared with equally common non-associated chains, HLA-associated TCR beta chains in a later analysis were more clonally expanded and had lower generation probabilities. The only immune exposure information available for the cohort was CMV serostatus. Linkage disequilibrium might explain the correlated functional status among segregating V segments, but an unknown experimental factor could not be excluded. Strong co-occurrence of HLA alleles, especially DR and DQ, made assigning TCR associations to individual alleles difficult. In the study, some 160 TCR beta chains were listed as associated with cytomegalovirus.

Libraries were made using the immunoSEQ multiplex PCR assay. For the multiplex PCR, a mixture combining 60 forward primers for TCR Vbeta segments and 13 reverse primers for TCR Jbeta segments was used. Amplification of the CDR3 region of rearranged TCR beta genes was performed with a multiplex PCR assay on genomic DNA. The amplified TCR beta libraries were sequenced on the Illumina HiSeq System as 87-base-pair reads. Concerning the study's data processing: A later analysis tallied roughly 76 million unique TCR beta chains across the 666 repertoires, and some 12 million of those chains were shared by two or more donors. A nearest-neighbor algorithm error-corrected the raw reads and collapsed the reads into unique sequences, merging closely related sequences to remove PCR and sequencing errors. V, D and J gene segments were assigned by aligning CDR3 sequences to IMGT reference sequences. For a sequence to be retained, at least a six-nucleotide match to both a V gene segment and a J gene segment was required. A rearrangement was called productive if the CDR3 had no stop codons and remained in frame with V and J, and every other rearrangement was called non-productive. Following IMGT convention, CDR3 was defined as the stretch from the second conserved V-encoded cysteine to the conserved J-encoded phenylalanine. The earlier analysis of fewer than 700 of the donors excluded sequences that lacked an unambiguous match to a single V gene segment. An earlier analysis of under 750 of the donors called V segments functional above 56.7% productive rearrangements and segregating when the between-donor standard deviation exceeded 5%. To diagnose cytomegalovirus status from the catalog of TCR beta chain sequences, a statistical classification framework was built. In a later analysis, V and J genes were assigned by comparing TCR nucleotide sequences against IMGT/GENE-DB human TR gene sequences. A later analysis assigned CDR3 sequences and most-parsimonious VDJ recombination scenarios with the TCRdist pipeline. In a later analysis, each TCR beta chain was defined by its CDR3 amino acid sequence together with its V-gene family, and reads without a unique V-gene family were excluded. In a later analysis, around 600 highly shared, low-generation-probability nucleotide sequences were removed to address suspected cross-contamination and a sequencing artifact. For each public chain, a later analysis derived a clonal expansion index from normalized ranks of inferred template counts within each repertoire. In a later analysis, generation probabilities were computed with a VDJ recombination model fitted to out-of-frame rearrangements, and the resulting probabilities were checked against IGoR. In a later analysis, TCR-TCR, TCR-HLA and TCR-CMV co-occurrence was scored with hypergeometric tests, and a repertoire-size bias correction was applied to TCR pairs. False discovery rates were estimated in a later analysis by permuting HLA or CMV assignments 20 times. In a later analysis, co-occurring TCRs were grouped using DBSCAN, with TCRdist sequence similarity added in when clustering inside HLA-allele-positive subsets. For co-occurrence clustering, repertoires with fewer than 30,000 or more than 120,000 public chains were excluded, along with a handful of repertoires with anomalous nucleotide sharing. Held by TCRdb, this immuneACCESS table contains in-frame sequences only and omits some clones. Under half of the omission traces to an unresolved V gene where checked; the cause of the rest is unknown. Clonal size and the V and J genes are those of that table, whereas D and trimming came from the DNA. The sample data list some 120,000 clones, and 81% of these were observed just once. The top ten clonotypes cover 1.8% of the sample.

The chain is made from TRBV7-9 and TRBJ1-5, with 8 junctional bases fitting TRBD1. Sequencing was done on a sample of PBMCs. The TCR sequence derives from a man between 18 and 35 years old in good health and CMV-seronegative. In nucleotide form, the sequence is TGTGCCACCTCTAAGGGACAGGCTCATCAGCCCCAGCATTTT. Its protein product is CATSKGQAHQPQHF. The entire variable domain, with the stretches around the CDR3 drawn from the reference TRBV7-9 and TRBJ1-5 proteins, is DTGVSQNPRHKITKRGQNVTFRCDPISEHNRLYWYRQTLGQGPEFLTYFQNEAQLEKSRLLSDRFSAERPKGSFSTLEIQRTEQGDSAMYLCATSKGQAHQPQHFGDGTRLSIL.